This T cell receptor beta chain was sequenced in a study of molecular identifiers for immune sequencing clone quantification. Preparation methods for the bulk TCR libraries were those previously described, with listed TCR primers. Each CDR3 protein is one row after TCRdb ran MiXCR on the PCR reads. The table shows some 320,000 distinct CDR3 sequences, with over 20% occurring only once. Germline CDR1 MNHEY, CDR2 SMNVEV (reference sequence). The V gene lost 2 bases and the J gene lost 4 bases, with 6 bases spanning the gap. The CDR3 is made up of 13 amino acids. This clonotype has a handful of counts. The sample taken for sequencing was naive CD8+ T cells from blood, with Jurkat cell RNA spiked in. Subset specified: FACS-sorted CD8+CD4-CCR7+CD45RA+ naive T cells. This receptor was taken from a human donor in good health. Some libraries in this study had Jurkat cell RNA spiked in. The chain has TRBV27 and TRBJ2-1; D is unclear. The chain's CDR3 is CASSLNPYNEQFF. CDR3 nucleotide sequence: TGTGCCAGCAGTTTAAACCCTTACAATGAGCAGTTCTTC.